The 13 T cell receptor beta chains presented below share a single source sample, sequenced in a study of early T cells in non-severe SARS-CoV-2 infection. One entry per CDR3 protein results from TCRdb running MiXCR on the 5' RACE reads. The sample holds fewer than 55,000 distinct CDR3 sequences, around 10% seen once. Sequenced input: whole blood. These receptor sequences come from an adult who was a healthcare worker with PCR-confirmed SARS-CoV-2 infection or an uninfected control (not recorded which).

This clonotype was seen more than once but under ten times. The chain combines TRBV7-6 with TRBJ2-1, with 10 nucleotides matching TRBD2. Germline CDR1 and CDR2: SGHVS and FNYEAQ. Trimming took 5 bases from V and 0 from J; bases not matched to a gene: 10. This CDR3 comprises 18 residues. The CDR3 DNA follows: TGTGCCAGCAGCCCCCGACTAGCGGGCTACAGCTCCTACAATGAGCAGTTCTTC. Translation gives CASSPRLAGYSSYNEQFF.

This clonotype was seen many times. This chain uses TRBV7-9 with TRBJ1-2, with D tentatively TRBD1 (6 bases). Germline-derived CDR1 and CDR2 are SEHNR and FQNEAQ (reference sequence). Between the trimmed V and J ends, which lost 2 bases and 3 bases, there was a span of 16 bases. CDR3 size: 16 residues. CDR3 in DNA: TGTGCCAGCAGCTTATGGTTTGGACAGATCCACTATGGCTACACCTTC. This encodes CASSLWFGQIHYGYTF.

The sample holds many counts of this clonotype. The chain combines TRBV18 with TRBJ1-1; no clear D gene. In germline, CDR1 is KGHSH, CDR2 LQKENI. The CDR3 sequence is 19 residues long. Trimming removed 1 base from V and 3 bases from J, with 24 bases in between. The CDR3 DNA sequence: TGTGCCAGCTCACCACGTCGGATGGGGAGGGCGGGAGGAGACACTGAAGCTTTCTTT. Translated: CASSPRRMGRAGGDTEAFF. Looking up the rest from reference TRBV18 and TRBJ1-1 gives the full variable domain: NAGVMQNPRHLVRRRGQEARLRCSPMKGHSHVYWYRQLPEEGLKFMVYLQKENIIDESGMPKERFSAEFPKEGPSILRIQQVVRGDSAAYFCASSPRRMGRAGGDTEAFFGQGTRLTVV.

The rearrangement links TRBV5-1 to TRBJ2-7, with D maybe TRBD2 (7 bases). The length of the CDR3 is 16 residues. V was trimmed by 1 base and J by 2 bases, leaving 16 bases between them. CDR1 SGHRS and CDR2 YFSETQ come from the germline V gene. CDR3 region: CASSLWGGQQPYEQYF. CDR3 in DNA: TGCGCCAGCAGCTTGTGGGGGGGGCAGCAGCCCTACGAGCAGTACTTC.

In its sample, this clonotype was seen many times. This chain connects TRBV29-1 to TRBJ1-2, with no clear D. Per the germline V gene, CDR1 is SQVTM and CDR2 is ANQGSEA. This CDR3 has 14 amino acids. Trimming removed 5 bases from V and 0 bases from J, with 13 bases in between. The CDR3 region is CSVRAPSSNYGYTF. The DNA for the CDR3 is TGCAGCGTTCGGGCCCCAAGTTCTAACTATGGCTACACCTTC.

The gene calls are TRBV9 and TRBJ2-7; D is possibly TRBD2 (5 bases). CDR3 length: 15 residues. V gave up 3 bases and J gave up 2 bases, with 15 bases separating them. CDR1 is SGDLS and CDR2 is YYNGEE in the germline V gene. The CDR3 DNA sequence: TGTGCCAGCAGCGGTGGGGAGTCCAGACCCTACGAGCAGTACTTC. Translating gives CASSGGESRPYEQYF.

This clonotype has at least ten counts. This chain links TRBV4-3 with TRBJ1-1; tentatively, D is TRBD1 (5 bases). This CDR3 is 15 amino acids long. CDR1 and CDR2 (germline): LGHNA, YSLEER. Trimming left V 0 bases short and J 2 bases short, with 10 bases between. The CDR3 loop is CASSQDRQRNTEAFF. The CDR3, as DNA: TGCGCCAGCAGCCAAGATCGACAGCGCAACACTGAAGCTTTCTTT.

There are a few counts of this clonotype. The chain joins TRBV7-2 to TRBJ2-3; perhaps TRBD2 as D (6 bases). Germline V gene sequence: CDR1 SGHTA, CDR2 FQGNSA. CDR3 length: 15 amino acids. V dropped 2 bases and J dropped 4 bases, with 13 bases sitting between them. The CDR3 DNA is TGTGCCAGCAGCTTAAATAGCGGTGGGGCAGATACGCAGTATTTT. Protein: CASSLNSGGADTQYF.

V and J are TRBV5-5 and TRBJ2-1, with D uncertain. The CDR3 has 15 amino acids. V was clipped by 1 base and J by 0 bases, with 8 bases between them. Germline V CDR1 and CDR2: SGHKS, YYEKEE (reference sequence). Here the CDR3 reads CASSLIRSSYNEQFF. CDR3 bases: TGTGCCAGCAGCTTGATAAGGAGCTCCTACAATGAGCAGTTCTTC. Drawing the rest from reference TRBV5-5 and TRBJ2-1, the complete variable domain is DAGVTQSPTHLIKTRGQQVTLRCSPISGHKSVSWYQQVLGQGPQFIFQYYEKEERGRGNFPDRFSARQFPNYSSELNVNALLLGDSALYLCASSLIRSSYNEQFFGPGTRLTVL.

The V call is TRBV6-5, the J call TRBJ2-2, with 7 nucleotides matching TRBD1. CDR1 MNHEY and CDR2 SVGAGI come from the germline V gene. This CDR3 contains 15 residues. The trim removed 6 bases at V and 1 base at J, leaving 5 bases unmatched. CDR3 DNA sequence: TGTGCCAGCAGACCGGGACAGTTGAACACCGGGGAGCTGTTTTTT. Its protein product is CASRPGQLNTGELFF.

The rearrangement links TRBV11-2 to TRBJ2-7; tentatively, D is TRBD1 (6 bases). Germline CDR1 SGHAT, CDR2 FQNNGV. The CDR3 sequence is 15 residues long. The ends were cut back, 5 bases at V and 3 bases at J, with 17 bases in the middle. The CDR3 DNA follows: TGTGCCAGCAGCAGGATCGGACAGAGCGACTACGAGCAGTACTTC. Protein: CASSRIGQSDYEQYF.

V and J are TRBV6-6 and TRBJ1-5, with D tentatively TRBD1 (5 bases). The V end was cut by 2 bases, the J end by 0 bases, with 11 bases between. CDR1 and CDR2 from the germline V gene are MNHNY and SVGAGI (reference sequence). The CDR3 is 16 amino acids. The CDR3 nucleotides are TGTGCCAGCAGTTACGGGGCAGGGAATAGCAATCAGCCCCAGCATTTT. Protein product: CASSYGAGNSNQPQHF.

This clonotype was seen at least ten times. The rearrangement links TRBV5-4 to TRBJ1-1; TRBD1 agrees at 9 bases. This CDR3 is built from 14 residues. Germline lookup yields CDR1 SGHNT and CDR2 YYREEE (reference sequence). After removal of 7 bases from V and 7 bases from J, the junction contained 11 bases not matched to a gene. The CDR3 sequence is CASSGQGVPGEAFF. CDR3 bases: TGTGCCAGCTCGGGACAGGGTGTTCCAGGTGAAGCTTTCTTT.